The 18 T cell receptor beta chains below all came from one sample that was sequenced in a study of T cells in Graves' hyperthyroidism and ophthalmopathy. It was RNA transcripts that yielded the amplified TCR beta CDR3 regions. First-round RT-PCR targeting the TCR CDR3 was performed with the HTBI primer set. From the multiplex PCR reads, TCRdb called clonotypes with MiXCR, one entry per CDR3 protein. Among about 690,000 distinct CDR3 sequences, roughly a sixth were seen once, and the ten largest hold around 15%. The sample was blood. These receptors all stem from a man aged 50 or older with Graves' hyperthyroidism.

The chain links TRBV25-1 to TRBJ1-1; D uncertain. V was pared by 7 bases and J by 4 bases, with 16 bases between. This CDR3 has 14 amino acids. In germline, CDR1 is MGHDK, CDR2 SYGVNS. As DNA, the CDR3 is TGTGCCAGCAACGAAGGTTCAGTGAGCACTGAAGCTTTCTTT. Translated, it gives CASNEGSVSTEAFF. Full variable domain (outside the CDR3, taken from reference TRBV25-1 and TRBJ1-1): EADIYQTPRYLVIGTGKKITLECSQTMGHDKMYWYQQDPGMELHLIHYSYGVNSTEKGDLSSESTVSRIRTEHFPLTLESARPSHTSQYLCASNEGSVSTEAFFGQGTRLTVV.

The CDR3 reads CASSEAKTSGTDEQFF. The CDR3 DNA is TGTGCCAGCAGTGAAGCGAAGACTAGCGGTACCGATGAGCAGTTCTTC. V is TRBV6-1 and J is TRBJ2-1; 9 positions match TRBD2. J was trimmed by 8 bases and V by 0 bases; bases with no gene match: 8. Germline CDR1 MNHNS, CDR2 SASEGT. There are 16 residues in the CDR3.

V gene TRBV14 combines with J gene TRBJ2-7, with a possible D match to TRBD1 (6 bases). Germline values: CDR1 SGHDN, CDR2 FVKESK. Trimming cost V 0 bases and J 4 bases, with 19 bases left between them. The CDR3 is 17 residues long. The CDR3 sequence: CASSQDPCTGNEYEQYF. The DNA of the CDR3 is TGTGCCAGCAGCCAAGACCCTTGCACAGGGAACGAGTACGAGCAGTACTTC.

This clonotype was detected a few times. This rearrangement joins TRBV3-1 to TRBJ2-2; no firm D call. Germline assignment: CDR1 LGHDT and CDR2 YNNKEL (reference sequence). The CDR3 totals 16 residues. V lost 0 bases and J lost 0, with 8 bases in between. Here the CDR3 reads CASSQDPPANTGELFF. CDR3 bases: TGTGCCAGCAGCCAAGATCCCCCCGCGAACACCGGGGAGCTGTTTTTT.

This clonotype was seen only a few times. The chain couples TRBV6-5 to TRBJ1-5; possibly TRBD1 for D (6 bases). Germline CDR1 and CDR2: MNHEY and SVGAGI. V lost 6 bases to trimming and J lost 1 base, with 13 bases between them. The CDR3 covers 15 residues. Here the CDR3 reads CASRVLGQSNQPQHF. DNA for the CDR3: TGTGCCAGCAGAGTACTCGGACAGAGCAATCAGCCCCAGCATTTT.

In its sample, this clonotype was seen many times. This chain joins TRBV6-1 and TRBJ2-1, with 9 bases aligning to TRBD2. This CDR3 is 14 amino acids long. Unmatched junction bases numbered 8, after V lost 6 bases and J lost 8 bases. Germline loops: CDR1 MNHNS, CDR2 SASEGT. This chain's CDR3 is CASRHLAGTDEQFF. CDR3 DNA: TGTGCCAGCAGGCACCTAGCGGGAACCGATGAGCAGTTCTTC.

The chain recombines TRBV7-9 with TRBJ1-5; tentative D call: TRBD1 (5 bases). The CDR3 consists of 15 residues. CDR1 and CDR2 from the germline V gene are SEHNR and FQNEAQ (reference sequence). V dropped 4 bases and J dropped 1 base, with 11 bases sitting between them. This CDR3 reads CASSWDEASNQPQHF. DNA for the CDR3: TGTGCCAGCAGCTGGGACGAGGCGAGCAATCAGCCCCAGCATTTT.

The chain has TRBV29-1 and TRBJ2-2, with 7 bases that match TRBD1. The V and J ends lost 6 bases and 4 bases, in that order; junction bases with no gene match: 11. The germline V gene encodes CDR1 SQVTM and CDR2 ANQGSEA. This CDR3 is built from 15 residues. Here the CDR3 DNA reads TGCAGCGTCGAGGAGAGGGGGCGACCCACCGGGGAGCTGTTTTTT. This codes for CSVEERGRPTGELFF.

This clonotype was seen many times. The rearrangement links TRBV27 to TRBJ2-3, with 7 bases identical to TRBD1. This CDR3 is built from 17 residues. The J segment lost 0 bases and the V segment lost 3 bases, leaving 9 bases of the junction unmatched. Germline loops: CDR1 MNHEY, CDR2 SMNVEV (reference sequence). The CDR3 nucleotides are TGTGCCAGCAGTTTTAGCACAGGGACAGCTAGCACAGATACGCAGTATTTT. Residues: CASSFSTGTASTDTQYF.

This clonotype was seen many times. The chain employs TRBV2 and TRBJ2-2; 13 bases are a match to TRBD2. This CDR3 spans 15 amino acids. V shed 6 bases and J 6 bases; nucleotides not matched to a gene: 4. Germline loops: CDR1 SNHLY, CDR2 FYNNEI. DNA for the CDR3: TGTGCCAGCAGGAGACTAGCGGGAGGTTCCGGGGAGCTGTTTTTT. Amino acids: CASRRLAGGSGELFF.

The V and J genes are TRBV19 and TRBJ2-3, with 13 bases lining up with TRBD2. The CDR3 runs to 15 residues. Germline CDR1 reads LNHDA; CDR2 reads SQIVND (reference sequence). V was clipped by 3 bases and J by 4 bases; unmatched bases: 1. The CDR3, as DNA: TGTGCCAGTAGTATTACTAGCGGGAGGGCAGATACGCAGTATTTT. Protein: CASSITSGRADTQYF. Complete variable domain (other parts from reference TRBV19 and TRBJ2-3): DGGITQSPKYLFRKEGQNVTLSCEQNLNHDAMYWYRQDPGQGLRLIYYSQIVNDFQKGDIAEGYSVSREKKESFPLTVTSAQKNPTAFYLCASSITSGRADTQYFGPGTRLTVL.

The rearrangement uses TRBV19 and TRBJ1-4; TRBD1 aligns across 11 bases. CDR1 and CDR2 (germline): LNHDA, SQIVND (reference sequence). The CDR3 totals 17 residues. The trim removed 5 bases at V and 8 bases at J, leaving 13 bases unmatched. The CDR3 region has the DNA TGTGCCAGTAGTCCCCTCCGGGGGACAGGGGGAAGAGAAAAACTGTTTTTT. This gives the protein CASSPLRGTGGREKLFF.

V is TRBV28 and J is TRBJ2-7; D possibly corresponds to TRBD1 (6 bases). CDR1 and CDR2 from the germline V gene are MDHEN and SYDVKM. Trimming removed 7 bases from V and 8 bases from J, with 18 bases in between. CDR3 length equals 13 residues. CDR3 sequence: CASILARGGKQYF. The CDR3 DNA reads as TGTGCCAGCATCCTCGCCAGGGGCGGAAAGCAGTACTTC.

For this clonotype: This CDR3 fails to terminate in the conserved phenylalanine or tryptophan, so it likely reflects a read error. The chain joins TRBV7-9 to TRBJ1-1, with D maybe TRBD1 (6 bases). Germline CDR1 reads SEHNR; CDR2 reads FQNEAQ (reference sequence). V lost 2 bases and J lost 1, with 8 bases in between. The CDR3 totals 14 residues. CDR3 region: CASSLLGANTEAFV. In DNA, the CDR3 is TGTGCCAGCAGCTTATTGGGGGCGAACACTGAAGCTTTCGTT.

This clonotype was seen a handful of times. This chain links TRBV19 with TRBJ2-7; D ambiguous. This CDR3 spans 13 amino acids. Per germline, CDR1 LNHDA and CDR2 SQIVND (reference sequence). V was cut by 5 bases and J by 4 bases, with 12 bases left in between. The CDR3 sequence: CASSPTRAYEQYF. CDR3 bases: TGTGCCAGTAGTCCCACCCGGGCTTACGAGCAGTACTTC.

This clonotype was seen at least ten times. This chain uses TRBV28 with TRBJ1-1, with TRBD1 as a possible D gene (6 bases). V lost 7 bases, J lost 6 bases, and 21 bases lay in between. CDR1 and CDR2 from the germline V gene are MDHEN and SYDVKM. The CDR3 covers 15 residues. The CDR3 DNA is TGTGCCAGCATCATAGGGGGGGCAAAGGTCGCTGAAGCTTTCTTT. Translating it yields CASIIGGAKVAEAFF.

This clonotype occurred many times. The chain employs TRBV10-3 and TRBJ2-3, with D hard to call. Germline CDR1 ENHRY, CDR2 SYGVKD. CDR3 size: 13 residues. Trimming removed 2 bases at V and 4 bases at J, with 7 bases between. CDR3 loop: CAISELAADTQYF. CDR3 DNA sequence: TGTGCCATCAGTGAGCTCGCGGCAGATACGCAGTATTTT.

A word on this clonotype: A much larger clone lies a single base off, so this may be a read error. The genes are TRBV28 and TRBJ2-2; possible D gene TRBD1, 5 bases. The CDR3 consists of 14 residues. Germline CDR1 is MDHEN and CDR2 is SYDVKM. CDR3 amino acids: CASTLRRDTGELFF. Here the CDR3 DNA reads TGTGCCAGCACTTTACGCAGGGACACCGGGGAGCTGTTTTTT.